The 13 T cell receptor beta chains in this list originate from one sample, sequenced in a study of technical replicates of blood from a few donors. Profiling relied on immunoSEQ multiplex PCR, and the TCRdb table lists in-frame clones only, not all of them. The data contain roughly 87,000 clones, about 94% of them singletons. Sequenced: T cells isolated from PBMCs. All receptors come from a human donor in good health.

The V call is TRBV9, the J call TRBJ2-1; 8 bases fit TRBD2. The junction had 11 bases not matched to a gene; V was cut back by 4 bases and J by 2 bases. CDR1 and CDR2 from the germline V gene are SGDLS and YYNGEE. This CDR3 comprises 17 residues. CDR3 sequence: CASSSLTGGGPYNEQFF. The CDR3 DNA follows: TGTGCCAGCAGCTCTCTAACCGGGGGGGGGCCCTACAATGAGCAGTTCTTC.

The V gene is TRBV10-1, the J gene TRBJ2-7; D gene ambiguous. Trimming left V 2 bases short and J 0 bases short, with 5 bases between. The CDR3 covers 13 residues. From germline, CDR1 is WNHNN and CDR2 SYGVQD (reference sequence). This chain's CDR3 is CASSETSSYEQYF. The DNA for the CDR3 is TGCGCCAGCAGTGAGACGAGCTCCTACGAGCAGTACTTC.

The gene calls are TRBV6-1 and TRBJ2-2; 7 nucleotides match TRBD1. There are 19 residues in the CDR3. V was pared by 4 bases and J by 9 bases, with 23 bases of the junction left unmatched. Germline loops: CDR1 MNHNS, CDR2 SASEGT. This CDR3 is CASSVSRDLTLLTGRELFF. CDR3 coding DNA: TGTGCCAGCAGTGTGAGCAGGGACCTTACCCTGCTGACAGGGAGGGAGCTGTTTTTT.

The chain carries TRBV5-5 and TRBJ2-3, with 13 bases matching TRBD2. CDR1 and CDR2 (germline): SGHKS, YYEKEE (reference sequence). The CDR3 is 16 residues long. Trimming cost V 4 bases and J 5 bases; bases outside gene matches: 7. The chain's CDR3 is CASSRGLAGAIDTQYF. CDR3 bases: TGTGCCAGCAGCAGAGGACTAGCGGGAGCGATAGATACGCAGTATTTT.

The V gene is TRBV7-9, the J gene TRBJ2-1; 8 bases match TRBD1. CDR1 and CDR2 (germline): SEHNR, FQNEAQ (reference sequence). There are 14 residues in the CDR3. Trimming cost V 2 bases and J 9 bases; bases outside gene matches: 6. CDR3 amino acids: CASSLQGQGTEQFF. The CDR3 region has the DNA TGTGCCAGCAGCTTACAAGGACAGGGTACTGAGCAGTTCTTC.

This clone was detected once. V and J are TRBV7-2 and TRBJ2-7; 9 nucleotides line up with TRBD2. Trimming cost V 1 base and J 3 bases; bases outside gene matches: 4. The CDR3 consists of 15 residues. Germline V gene data show CDR1 as SGHTA and CDR2 as FQGNSA. The CDR3, as DNA: TGTGCCAGCAGCTTAGAGGCTAGCGGGATCTACGAGCAGTACTTC. Translated, it gives CASSLEASGIYEQYF.

In its sample, this clone was seen once. The rearrangement uses TRBV6-1 and TRBJ2-2, with TRBD1 identical over 8 bases. The CDR3 is 18 residues long. Germline trimming cut 4 bases from V and 1 base from J; bases unmatched to any gene: 11. The germline gives CDR1 MNHNS, CDR2 SASEGT. CDR3 sequence (DNA): TGTGCCAGCAGTGTGGCCGGGACAGGCCAAGAGAACACCGGGGAGCTGTTTTTT. This sequence encodes CASSVAGTGQENTGELFF.

The gene calls are TRBV6-5 and TRBJ2-5; 8 bases agree with TRBD2. This CDR3 comprises 14 residues. The germline CDR1 and CDR2 sequences are MNHEY and SVGAGI. Trimming took 5 bases from V and 1 from J; bases not matched to a gene: 3. CDR3 amino acids: CASSTLAVQETQYF. The CDR3 nucleotides read TGTGCCAGCAGTACACTAGCGGTCCAAGAGACCCAGTACTTC.

The V call is TRBV27, the J call TRBJ1-5; tentative D call: TRBD1 (6 bases). The germline CDR1 and CDR2 sequences are MNHEY and SMNVEV (reference sequence). The CDR3 has 16 amino acids. The V end lost 4 bases, the J end lost 3 bases, and 16 bases lay between the germline ends. The CDR3 sequence: CASSSSYRAYNQPQHF. DNA for the CDR3: TGTGCCAGCAGTTCCTCCTACAGGGCCTACAATCAGCCCCAGCATTTT.

The CDR3 loop reads CASSLGIGEGQLSYNEQFF. As DNA, the CDR3 is TGTGCCAGCAGCTTAGGTATAGGCGAGGGACAGCTCTCCTACAATGAGCAGTTCTTC. This chain joins TRBV7-2 and TRBJ2-1; TRBD1 agrees at 7 bases. CDR1 is SGHTA, CDR2 FQGNSA, per germline. This CDR3 has 19 residues. Trimming at V came to 1 base and at J to 0 bases, leaving 12 bases not matched to a gene.

J is TRBJ1-4 and V is TRBV5-1; a possible D gene is TRBD1 (5 bases). Trimming took 4 bases from V and 2 from J, leaving 12 bases between them. The CDR3 runs to 15 residues. Germline-derived CDR1 and CDR2 are SGHRS and YFSETQ. CDR3 DNA: TGCGCCAGCAGCCGGAAGGACACCACTAATGAAAAACTGTTTTTT. This codes for CASSRKDTTNEKLFF.

The chain employs TRBV6-6 and TRBJ2-2; perhaps TRBD1 as D (6 bases). The germline CDR1 and CDR2 sequences are MNHNY and SVGAGI (reference sequence). This CDR3 region has 14 residues. With 2 bases removed from V and 9 bases from J, the gap between germline ends came to 13 bases. CDR3 loop: CASSYRDTDRELFF. The CDR3 nucleotides are TGTGCCAGCAGTTACCGGGACACCGACCGGGAGCTGTTTTTT.

V gene TRBV28 combines with J gene TRBJ1-2; 11 bases match TRBD1. CDR3 length: 16 amino acids. Per the germline V gene, CDR1 is MDHEN and CDR2 is SYDVKM. V dropped 6 bases and J dropped 5; count of bases not matched to a gene: 11. The DNA for the CDR3 is TGTGCCAGCAGAACTCCGGGGACAGGGGGGTGGTATGGCTACACCTTC. Residues: CASRTPGTGGWYGYTF.